This T cell receptor beta chain was found in a study of T cell responses to AZD1222 COVID-19 vaccine. Points from the study as a whole: The donor cohort was predominantly white British with a female majority, and clonal diversity may have been underestimated.

Concerning this clone: Its antigen remains unidentified.

The assay was immunoSEQ multiplex PCR, and TCRdb's table has in-frame clones only and misses some. The data show about 25,000 clones, approximately 90% seen once. Deletions cut 3 bases from V and 5 bases from J, with 10 bases between. The CDR3 is 13 residues long. CDR1 SQVTM and CDR2 ANQGSEA come from the germline V gene. This specimen was peripheral blood, taken 28 days after the second AZD1222 dose. V usage is TRBV29-1 and J usage is TRBJ1-4; weak D call: TRBD1 (6 bases). The sequence was obtained from an adult who received the AZD1222 COVID-19 vaccine. CDR3 coding DNA: TGCAGCGTTGATCCAGGGGCGAATGAAAAACTGTTTTTT. It translates to CSVDPGANEKLFF.